These 6 T cell receptor beta chains were all obtained from the same sample, sequenced in a study of blood T cells in healthy people across ages. Primed by a sample-barcoded 5' primer and a J-beta primer mix, a second PCR proceeded for 7 to 11 cycles. In TCRdb, the 5' RACE reads were re-called with MiXCR into one record per CDR3 protein. The repertoire holds around 520,000 distinct CDR3 sequences, with over 25% as singletons. The same data also contributed to another study, on T cells of mothers and their children.

Sequenced material: blood. The source is a boy aged 2 to 10 in good health.

The rearrangement links TRBV12-3 or TRBV12-4 to TRBJ2-5; 10 bases map to TRBD1. V trimming: 0 bases; J trimming: 3 bases; junction bases outside the gene matches: 7. This CDR3 comprises 17 residues. CDR3 sequence reads: CASSLARTGGEEETQYF. Here the CDR3 DNA reads TGTGCCAGCAGTTTAGCACGGACAGGGGGGGAGGAAGAGACCCAGTACTTC.

In its sample, this clonotype was seen once. This sequence joins TRBV11-2 and TRBJ1-6; D may be TRBD1 (5 bases). V was clipped by 0 bases and J by 0 bases, with 15 bases between them. The CDR3 runs 19 residues. CDR1 is SGHAT and CDR2 is FQNNGV in the germline V gene. Written as DNA, the CDR3 is TGTGCCAGCAGCTTAGACAGGGCAGGCCCTAGCTCCTATAATTCACCCCTCCACTTT. Translated: CASSLDRAGPSSYNSPLHF.

This clonotype was detected only a few times. The gene calls are TRBV5-1 and TRBJ2-5; 16 bases agree with TRBD2. This CDR3 is 21 amino acids long. V dropped 2 bases and J dropped 3; count of bases not matched to a gene: 16. CDR1 is SGHRS, CDR2 YFSETQ, per germline. CDR3 sequence reads: CASSLDLPGLAGGRREETQYF. The CDR3 coding sequence is TGCGCCAGCAGCTTAGACCTCCCGGGACTAGCGGGAGGGAGGAGGGAAGAGACCCAGTACTTC.

The genes are TRBV29-1 and TRBJ1-1, with D unclear. The CDR3 covers 12 residues. Germline-derived CDR1 and CDR2 are SQVTM and ANQGSEA. Deletions cut 1 base from V and 9 bases from J, with 12 bases between. Written as DNA, the CDR3 is TGCAGCGTTGAAGTAGATGGAACCAAAGCTTTCTTT. Its translation: CSVEVDGTKAFF.

The chain combines TRBV6-6 with TRBJ1-5, with D tentatively TRBD1 (5 bases). Trimming left V 0 bases short and J 3 bases short, with 9 bases between. Germline lookup yields CDR1 MNHNY and CDR2 SVGAGI (reference sequence). CDR3 length equals 15 residues. CDR3: CASSYSRDLNQPQHF. CDR3 sequence (DNA): TGTGCCAGCAGTTACTCCAGGGATCTCAATCAGCCCCAGCATTTT.

This clonotype was observed a few times. This sequence joins TRBV6-2 or TRBV6-3 and TRBJ2-4; D is undetermined. Deletions cut 7 bases from V and 8 bases from J, with 15 bases between. Germline loops: CDR1 MNHEY, CDR2 SVGEGT. The CDR3 has 13 residues. CDR3 in amino acids: CASTHSPWDIQYF. As DNA, the CDR3 is TGTGCCAGCACCCACTCCCCCTGGGACATTCAGTACTTC.